The rows below give T cell receptor beta chains drawn from one sample of a study of Ad26.COV2.S vaccination and SARS-CoV-2 variants. The method was immunoSEQ multiplex PCR; TCRdb's version includes in-frame clones alone and lacks a portion of them. The top ten hold just over 2.5% of the sample, which has over 400,000 clones, approximately 92% seen once. Here the sequenced sample was peripheral blood, taken in a trial of Ad26.COV2.S vaccine versus placebo. The source of these receptors is a person aged 18-60 years who received the Ad26.COV2.S COVID-19 vaccine or a placebo. The CDR3 runs from the conserved cysteine through the conserved F or W. A D gene is named only where the DNA matches it firmly. Rows may omit the clone size; those that give it use once, few, many or a size class.

v_gene	d_gene	j_gene	abundance	CDR3nt	CDR3aa
TRBV5-6	-	TRBJ1-4	-	TGTGCCAGCAGCTTGAGGTGGGAAAAACTGTTTTTT	CASSLRWEKLFF
TRBV4-2	-	TRBJ2-1	few	TGTGCCAGCAGCCCGAGGTATGAGAGTGAGACCAATGAGCAGTTCTTC	CASSPRYESETNEQFF
TRBV30	-	TRBJ1-2	-	TGTGCCTGGAGTGCAGGGGATTCTTCGGACCCTCGAGATGGCTACACCTTC	CAWSAGDSSDPRDGYTF
TRBV12-3/TRBV12-4	-	TRBJ1-2	-	TGTGCCAGCAGCACAGGCTATGGCTACACCTTC	CASSTGYGYTF
TRBV28	-	TRBJ2-7	-	TGTGCCAGCAGTTTAGGAGGGATTTCCTACGAGCAGTACTTC	CASSLGGISYEQYF
TRBV27	TRBD1	TRBJ1-6	-	TGTGCCAGCACCGACCAGACAGGGATTAACTCACCCCTCCACTTT	CASTDQTGINSPLHF
TRBV6-4	-	TRBJ2-2	-	TGTGCCAGCAGTGACTCGTGGGGGCCGAACACCGGGGAGCTGTTTTTT	CASSDSWGPNTGELFF
TRBV15	-	TRBJ2-3	-	TGTGCCACCAGCAGACCAGGGGCTTCAGATACGCAGTATTTT	CATSRPGASDTQYF
TRBV11-2	-	TRBJ1-2	-	TGTGCCAGCAGGGCAGTGAGGGGAAGCTATGGCTACACCTTC	CASRAVRGSYGYTF
TRBV5-1	-	TRBJ2-2	-	TGCGCCAGCAGCTTGGTCCTAGTCCCCCCAGGGGAGCTGTTTTTT	CASSLVLVPPGELFF
TRBV24-1	-	TRBJ2-3	-	TGTGCCACCAGTGGATCGACAGATACGCAGTATTTT	CATSGSTDTQYF
TRBV28	TRBD1	TRBJ1-5	once	TGTGCCAGCAGCCCGACAGGGCGAGGCGACAATCAGCCCCAGCATTTT	CASSPTGRGDNQPQHF
TRBV5-1	TRBD1	TRBJ2-2	-	TGCGCCACCCGGACAGGGTTCCTCACCGGGGAGCTGTTTTTT	CATRTGFLTGELFF
TRBV4-3	-	TRBJ2-3	-	TGCGCCAGCAGCAGGACCGCTACTAGCACAGATACGCAGTATTTT	CASSRTATSTDTQYF
TRBV4-1	-	TRBJ1-5	-	TGCGCCAGCAGCCAAGACGTTACAGGGCGCAATCAGCCCCAGCATTTT	CASSQDVTGRNQPQHF
TRBV29-1	-	TRBJ2-3	-	TGCAGCGGAAGCAGGGGAGCCACAGATACGCAGTATTTT	CSGSRGATDTQYF
TRBV4-3	-	TRBJ1-3	-	TGCGCCAGCAGCCTGTTTCCGGCGGGAGGGGTTCCTGGAAACACCATATATTTT	CASSLFPAGGVPGNTIYF
TRBV5-1	TRBD2	TRBJ2-1	-	TGCGCCAGCAGCCCTGGCGGGGGACCTCCCCGGAATGAGCAGTTCTTC	CASSPGGGPPRNEQFF
TRBV7-8	-	TRBJ2-3	-	TGTGCCAGCAGCTGGGCCCCGGACGAGTCCACAGATACGCAGTATTTT	CASSWAPDESTDTQYF
TRBV27	-	TRBJ1-4	once	TGTGCCAACGCGGGAGTTACTAATGAAAAACTGTTTTTT	CANAGVTNEKLFF
TRBV6-2/TRBV6-3	-	TRBJ1-5	-	TGTGCCAGCAGTCTTTCCCTAGGGAGACGGCCCCAGCATTTT	CASSLSLGRRPQHF
TRBV3-1/TRBV3-2	TRBD1	TRBJ1-1	-	TGTGCCAGCAGCCCTAGGACAGGGGACACTGAAGCTTTCTTT	CASSPRTGDTEAFF
TRBV20-1	-	TRBJ1-1	-	TGCAGTGCTAACCGGGCACCCGAAGCTTTCTTT	CSANRAPEAFF
TRBV5-1	TRBD1	TRBJ2-5	-	TGCGCCAGCAGTTCACACTTTCCGGACAGGGCGGGCCAAGAGACCCAGTACTTC	CASSSHFPDRAGQETQYF
TRBV11-2	TRBD1	TRBJ1-2	few	TGTGCCAGCAGCCCTAATAAGGGGGCACGCTACTATGGCTACACCTTC	CASSPNKGARYYGYTF
TRBV6-1	TRBD1	TRBJ2-7	once	TGTGCCAGCAGTGAAGCGCTAGGACAGGGGGCCTACGAGCAGTACTTC	CASSEALGQGAYEQYF
TRBV2	-	TRBJ1-2	few	TGTGCCAGCAGCGTTCAAGGGACCACCTATGGCTACACCTTC	CASSVQGTTYGYTF
TRBV28	-	TRBJ2-7	-	TGTGCCAGCAGTTTAATTTCCCACGAGCAGTACTTC	CASSLISHEQYF
TRBV11-3	TRBD1	TRBJ2-5	-	TGTGCCAGCAGCCCTCCAGGGGGACGAGAGACCCAGTACTTC	CASSPPGGRETQYF
TRBV28	-	TRBJ1-5	once	TGTGCCAGCAGGCCCTCGGTTGCAAGGCAGCCCCAGCATTTT	CASRPSVARQPQHF
TRBV5-1	-	TRBJ1-2	-	TGCGCCAGCAGCTTCAAAGGGCCGTATGGCTACACCTTC	CASSFKGPYGYTF
TRBV30	-	TRBJ2-1	-	TGTGCCTCTCGGGATTACTCCTACAATGAGCAGTTCTTC	CASRDYSYNEQFF
TRBV10-2	-	TRBJ2-1	-	TGCGCCAGCAGTCACCTATACAATGAGCAGTTCTTC	CASSHLYNEQFF